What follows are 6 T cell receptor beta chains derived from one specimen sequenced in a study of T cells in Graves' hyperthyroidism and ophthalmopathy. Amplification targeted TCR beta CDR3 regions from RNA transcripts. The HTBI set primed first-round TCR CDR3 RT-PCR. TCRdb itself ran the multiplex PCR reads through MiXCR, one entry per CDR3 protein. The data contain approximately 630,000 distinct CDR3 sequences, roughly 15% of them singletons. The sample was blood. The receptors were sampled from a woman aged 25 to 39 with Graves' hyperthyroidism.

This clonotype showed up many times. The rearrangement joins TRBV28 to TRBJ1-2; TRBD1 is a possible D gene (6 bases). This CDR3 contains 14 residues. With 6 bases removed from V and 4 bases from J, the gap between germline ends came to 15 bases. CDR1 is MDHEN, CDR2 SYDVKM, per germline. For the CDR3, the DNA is TGTGCCAGCAGGCAGACAGGTCTCTCCTATGGCTACACCTTC. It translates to CASRQTGLSYGYTF.

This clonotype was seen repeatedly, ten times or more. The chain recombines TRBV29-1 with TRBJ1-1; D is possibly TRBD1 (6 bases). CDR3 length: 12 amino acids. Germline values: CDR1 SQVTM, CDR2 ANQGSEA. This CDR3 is CTPEGENTEAFF. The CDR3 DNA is TGCACCCCGGAGGGGGAGAACACTGAAGCTTTCTTT.

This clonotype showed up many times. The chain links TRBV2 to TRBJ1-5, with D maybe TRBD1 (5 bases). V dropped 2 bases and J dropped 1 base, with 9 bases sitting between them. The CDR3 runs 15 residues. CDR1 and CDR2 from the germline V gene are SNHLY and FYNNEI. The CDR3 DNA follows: TGTGCCAGCAGTGAATGGGGGGAAAGCAATCAGCCCCAGCATTTT. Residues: CASSEWGESNQPQHF.

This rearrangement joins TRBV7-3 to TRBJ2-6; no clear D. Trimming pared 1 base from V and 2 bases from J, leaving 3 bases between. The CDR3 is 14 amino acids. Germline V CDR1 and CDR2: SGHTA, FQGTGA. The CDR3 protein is CASSLRAGANVLTF. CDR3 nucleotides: TGTGCCAGCAGCTTAAGGGCTGGGGCCAACGTCCTGACTTTC.

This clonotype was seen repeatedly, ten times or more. DNA for the CDR3: TGTGCCAGCAGCCCAACCGGGGGCGACGAGCAGTACTTC. It is translated as CASSPTGGDEQYF. The chain has TRBV11-2 and TRBJ2-7, with D perhaps being TRBD1 or TRBD2 (6 bases each). Germline CDR1 is SGHAT and CDR2 is FQNNGV. The CDR3 covers 13 residues. The V end lost 5 bases, the J end lost 5 bases, and 13 bases lay between the germline ends.

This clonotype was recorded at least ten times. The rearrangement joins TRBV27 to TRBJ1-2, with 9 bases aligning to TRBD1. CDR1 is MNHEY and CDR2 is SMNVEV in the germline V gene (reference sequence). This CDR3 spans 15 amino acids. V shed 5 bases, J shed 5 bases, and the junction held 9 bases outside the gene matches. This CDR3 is CASSGGQGLGYGYTF. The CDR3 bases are TGTGCCAGCAGTGGGGGACAGGGCCTGGGATATGGCTACACCTTC.